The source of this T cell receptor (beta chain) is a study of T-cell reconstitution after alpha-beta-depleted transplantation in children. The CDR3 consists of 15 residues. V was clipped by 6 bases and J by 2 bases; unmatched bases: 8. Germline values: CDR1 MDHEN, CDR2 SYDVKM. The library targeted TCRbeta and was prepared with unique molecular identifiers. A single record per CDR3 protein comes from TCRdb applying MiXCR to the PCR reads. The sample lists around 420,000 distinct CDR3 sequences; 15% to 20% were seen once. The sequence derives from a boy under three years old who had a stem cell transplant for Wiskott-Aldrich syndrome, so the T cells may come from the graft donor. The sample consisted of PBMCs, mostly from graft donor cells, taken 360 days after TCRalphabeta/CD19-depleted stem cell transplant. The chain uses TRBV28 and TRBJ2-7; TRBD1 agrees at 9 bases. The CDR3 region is CASSPHGTGTYEQYF. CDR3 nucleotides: TGTGCCAGCAGCCCCCATGGGACAGGGACCTACGAGCAGTACTTC.